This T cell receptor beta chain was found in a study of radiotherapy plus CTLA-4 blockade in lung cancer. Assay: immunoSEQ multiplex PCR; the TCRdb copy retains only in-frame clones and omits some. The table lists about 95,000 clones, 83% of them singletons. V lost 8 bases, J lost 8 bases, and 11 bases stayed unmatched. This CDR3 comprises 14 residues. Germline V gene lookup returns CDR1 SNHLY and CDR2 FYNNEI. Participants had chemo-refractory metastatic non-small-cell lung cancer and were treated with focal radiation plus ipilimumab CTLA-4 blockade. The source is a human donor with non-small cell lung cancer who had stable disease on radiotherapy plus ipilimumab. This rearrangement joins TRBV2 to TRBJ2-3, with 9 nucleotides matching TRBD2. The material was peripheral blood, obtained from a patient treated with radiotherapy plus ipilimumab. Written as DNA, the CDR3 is TGTGCCAGCGGCTCCCTAGCGGGGCCCGTTACGCAGTATTTT. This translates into CASGSLAGPVTQYF.